This TCR beta chain was captured by sequencing in a study of OX40 agonist ivuxolimab in advanced cancers. Overall study: Partial responses were seen in three patients, one with hepatocellular carcinoma and two with cutaneous melanoma.

Data came from immunoSEQ multiplex PCR; TCRdb stores just in-frame clones and leaves some out. The table records some 41,000 clones, around 87% of them present only once. The origin of this receptor is an adult with an advanced solid tumor such as melanoma, head and neck, liver or kidney cancer. Source: CD4+ or CD8+ T cells sorted from blood, taken in a trial of the OX40 agonist ivuxolimab.

CDR3 region: CASGMGQRTEAFF. CDR3 coding DNA: TGTGCTAGTGGCATGGGGCAGCGGACTGAAGCTTTCTTT. The J gene is TRBJ1-1, the V gene TRBV12-5, with D perhaps matching TRBD1 (5 bases). The germline gives CDR1 LGHNT, CDR2 FRNRAP. With 6 bases removed from V and 5 bases from J, the gap between germline ends came to 13 bases. The CDR3 totals 13 residues.